This T cell receptor (beta chain) was recovered during a study of shared clonotypes between healthy human individuals. Study findings and constraints: Generation probabilities of non-shared clonotypes were lower (relative to those shared by all four donors).

Deep-level settings were used for running the assay. Each sorted subset replicate got 200 ng genomic DNA, roughly 30,000 genomes. TCRdb's table, derived via immunoSEQ multiplex PCR, lists solely in-frame clones and lacks some. The sample lists 1.5 million to 2.5 million clones, approximately 94% occurring once. Germline V gene lookup returns CDR1 SGDLS and CDR2 YYNGEE. The V end was cut by 0 bases, the J end by 3 bases, with 8 bases between. The CDR3 totals 14 residues. Naive CD8 isolation took CD45RO-negative cells positively selected for CCR7 and excluded terminally differentiated effector memory CD45RA+ cells. Each of the donors was a healthy adult who was HIV-negative and had not had a recent acute infection or vaccination. Remarks on this clone: The target antigen is unknown. The identical CDR3 is also encoded by other nucleotide sequences in the sample.

This clonotype was obtained from a man aged 18 to 35 in good health. This chain uses TRBV9 with TRBJ2-3; D call uncertain. Sequencing input: naive CD8+ T cells sorted from blood. DNA of the CDR3: TGTGCCAGCAGCGTAGAAGGGTCTACAGATACGCAGTATTTT. This encodes CASSVEGSTDTQYF.